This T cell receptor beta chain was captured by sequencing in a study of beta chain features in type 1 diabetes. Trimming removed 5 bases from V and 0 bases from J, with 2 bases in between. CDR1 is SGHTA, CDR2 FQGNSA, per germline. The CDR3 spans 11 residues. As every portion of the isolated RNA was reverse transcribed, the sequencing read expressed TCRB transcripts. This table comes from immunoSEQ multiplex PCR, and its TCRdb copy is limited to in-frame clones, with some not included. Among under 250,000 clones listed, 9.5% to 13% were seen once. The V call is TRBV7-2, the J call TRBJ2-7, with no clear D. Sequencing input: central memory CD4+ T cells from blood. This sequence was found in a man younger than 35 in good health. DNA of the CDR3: TGTGCCAGCAGCGGCTCCTACGAGCAGTACTTC. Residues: CASSGSYEQYF.